This T cell receptor beta chain comes out of a study of cytomegalovirus exposure and HLA in healthy donors. Notes on the study in general: It was shown in a later analysis that HLA-associated TCR beta chains were more clonally expanded than other, equally common chains. The listing of 150 or so TCR beta chains classed them as cytomegalovirus-associated. In a later analysis, the majority of CMV-associated beta chains seemingly showed HLA restriction.

Germline CDR1 reads WSHSY; CDR2 reads SAAADI. V lost 2 bases to trimming and J lost 5 bases; unmatched junction nucleotides: 4. CDR3 size: 14 residues. The PCR made use of 60 Vbeta and 13 Jbeta primers. The assay was immunoSEQ multiplex PCR, and TCRdb's table has in-frame clones only and misses some. Of about 150,000 clones in the sample, approximately 73% were seen once. This clone was detected once. Its antigen is as yet unknown. The receptor comes from a woman aged 18-35 years in good health and CMV-seropositive. V and J are TRBV10-2 and TRBJ2-7; 9 bases fit TRBD1. Specimen: PBMCs. The CDR3 DNA sequence: TGCGCCAGCAGTGAGAAGGGACAGGGTCACGAGCAGTACTTC. This sequence encodes CASSEKGQGHEQYF.